Shown below are 6 T cell receptor beta chains from a single sample sequenced in a study of long-term antiretroviral therapy in people with HIV. Version v3.0 of the immunoSEQ assay was performed at survey level. Libraries were prepared by immunoSEQ multiplex PCR; TCRdb keeps only in-frame clonotypes and omits some of them. The sample lists 30,000 to 35,000 clones; 75% to 90% were seen once. Sequencing was performed on unsorted PBMCs, taken 0.8 years before starting antiretroviral therapy. Receptors were obtained from a man aged 18 to 30 with HIV.

The rearrangement links TRBV6-6 to TRBJ1-4, with unresolved D. The CDR3 runs to 12 residues. Trimming shortened V by 4 bases and J by 14 bases, and 14 bases separated the two germline ends. Germline V CDR1 and CDR2: MNHNY, SVGAGI (reference sequence). The CDR3 sequence: CASSCGRGWLFF. The CDR3 bases are TGTGCCAGCAGTTGCGGACGCGGATGGCTGTTTTTT.

About this clone: Additional DNA sequences in this sample encode the identical CDR3. The V gene is TRBV2, the J gene TRBJ2-2, with unresolved D. Germline loops: CDR1 SNHLY, CDR2 FYNNEI. This CDR3 comprises 12 residues. Trimming cost V 6 bases and J 3 bases, with 5 bases left between them. This CDR3 is CASSRYTGELFF. For the CDR3, the DNA is TGTGCCAGCAGCCGATACACCGGGGAGCTGTTTTTT.

The V and J genes are TRBV19 and TRBJ1-3; D gene unclear. The CDR3 has 16 residues. With 3 bases removed from V and 1 base from J, the gap between germline ends came to 13 bases. The germline gives CDR1 LNHDA, CDR2 SQIVND (reference sequence). Here the CDR3 reads CASSMRAVLSGNTIYF. CDR3 sequence (DNA): TGTGCCAGTAGTATGCGTGCAGTCCTTTCTGGAAACACCATATATTTT.

In this sample, this clone turned up a few times. The rearrangement joins TRBV11-2 to TRBJ1-2; D gene ambiguous. CDR3 length: 13 residues. Trimming stripped 3 bases from V and 3 bases from J, with 8 bases between. CDR1 is SGHAT, CDR2 FQNNGV, per germline. The CDR3 reads CASSFERDYGYTF. As DNA, the CDR3 is TGTGCCAGCAGCTTTGAACGGGACTATGGCTACACCTTC.

V gene TRBV6-5 combines with J gene TRBJ2-2; 8 nucleotides match TRBD1. CDR3 length: 15 residues. Trimming took 0 bases from V and 4 from J; bases not matched to a gene: 1. Germline loops: CDR1 MNHEY, CDR2 SVGAGI. The CDR3 region has the DNA TGTGCCAGCAGTTACTCGGACAGGGCCACCGGGGAGCTGTTTTTT. The encoded protein is CASSYSDRATGELFF.

The rearrangement links TRBV6-5 to TRBJ2-7, with no clear D. With 2 bases removed from V and 5 bases from J, the gap between germline ends came to 13 bases. Germline lookup yields CDR1 MNHEY and CDR2 SVGAGI. CDR3 length: 14 residues. This CDR3 is CASSYGLELNEQYF. In nucleotides, the CDR3 is TGTGCCAGCAGTTACGGGTTGGAGCTAAACGAGCAGTACTTC.